The clone carrying this TCR beta chain was counted only a few times. Its matching antigen is unknown. The data derive from a study of CD8 T cells in ankylosing spondylitis. Study-wide results and caveats: A motif of 7 to 9 highly homologous TCR beta variants was seen as apparently characteristic of ankylosing spondylitis blood. The clones that were linked to disease were reported to be significantly enriched in matched synovial fluid samples from ankylosing spondylitis patients. Previously reported in reactive arthritis synovial fluid and blood were some of the motif variants.

Scientists made TCR beta libraries using quantitative 5'-RACE with molecular barcodes. Each CDR3 protein is one row after TCRdb ran MiXCR on the 5' RACE reads. Seen here are about 840,000 distinct CDR3 sequences, about an eighth observed once, and the top ten hold 0.45% to 0.6%. Looked up from germline, CDR1 is KGHSH and CDR2 is LQKENI. This CDR3 is 13 amino acids long. Trimming cost V 3 bases and J 5 bases, with 11 bases left between them. The TCR was taken from a male donor with ankylosing spondylitis. The sequenced sample consisted of blood, either unsorted or a sorted T cell fraction (not recorded which). V and J are TRBV18 and TRBJ2-7, with D unresolved. In DNA form, the CDR3 reads TGTGCCAGCTCACCTGGTTTTCCCCACGAGCAGTACTTC. Its protein product is CASSPGFPHEQYF.